The present TCR beta chain was sequenced within a study of molecular identifiers for immune sequencing clone quantification. Points from the study as a whole: Spiked Jurkat TCR RNA equal to one cell could reportedly be picked out among 900,000 to 1,000,000 naive cells.

Each library that profiled naive CD8 cells came from roughly 18,000 to 920,000 sorted cells with 10%, 30% or 50% RNA. This clonotype was recorded many times. Its antigen remains unknown. Previously reported methods and listed TCR primers produced the bulk TCR libraries. TCRdb called the PCR reads again in MiXCR, with one record for every CDR3 protein. The repertoire consists of approximately 670,000 distinct CDR3 sequences, with just under 20% occurring once and the leading ten covering about 0.9%. This TCR came from a human donor in good health. Some libraries in this study had Jurkat cell RNA spiked in. The source material was naive CD8+ T cells from blood, with Jurkat cell RNA spiked in. Subset specified: FACS-sorted CD8+CD4-CCR7+CD45RA+ naive T cells.

CDR3 sequence: CASSLVGGFFTEAFF. Written as DNA, the CDR3 is TGTGCCAGCAGCTTAGTTGGCGGCTTCTTCACTGAAGCTTTCTTT. V is TRBV7-8 and J is TRBJ1-1; D gene ambiguous. The V and J ends lost 1 base and 4 bases respectively, with 13 bases between them. This CDR3 comprises 15 residues. Germline-derived CDR1 and CDR2 are SGHVS and FQNEAQ.